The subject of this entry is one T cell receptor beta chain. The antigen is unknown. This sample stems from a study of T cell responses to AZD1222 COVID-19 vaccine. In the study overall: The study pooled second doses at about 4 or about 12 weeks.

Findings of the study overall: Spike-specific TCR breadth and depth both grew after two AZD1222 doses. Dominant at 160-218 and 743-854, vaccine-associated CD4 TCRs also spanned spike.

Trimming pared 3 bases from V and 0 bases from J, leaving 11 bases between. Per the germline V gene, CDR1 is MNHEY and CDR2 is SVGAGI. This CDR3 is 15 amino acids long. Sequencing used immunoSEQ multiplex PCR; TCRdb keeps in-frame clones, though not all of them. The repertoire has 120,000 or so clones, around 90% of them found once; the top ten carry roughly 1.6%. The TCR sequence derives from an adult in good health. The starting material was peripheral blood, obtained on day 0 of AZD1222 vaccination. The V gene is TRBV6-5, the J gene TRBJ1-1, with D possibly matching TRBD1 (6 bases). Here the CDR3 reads CASSYGGQLNTEAFF. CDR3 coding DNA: TGTGCCAGCAGTTATGGCGGACAGCTGAACACTGAAGCTTTCTTT.